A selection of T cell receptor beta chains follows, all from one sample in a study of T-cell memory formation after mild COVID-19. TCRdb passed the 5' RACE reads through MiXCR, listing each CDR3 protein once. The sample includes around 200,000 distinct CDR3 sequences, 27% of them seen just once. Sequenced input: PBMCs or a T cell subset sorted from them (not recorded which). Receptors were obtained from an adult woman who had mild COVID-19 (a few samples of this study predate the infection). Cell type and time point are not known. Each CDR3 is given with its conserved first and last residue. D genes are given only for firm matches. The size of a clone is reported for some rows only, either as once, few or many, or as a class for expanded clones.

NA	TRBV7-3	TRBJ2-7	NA	TGTGCCAGCAGCCAAACCGGGACTTCTAGCTACGAGCAGTACTTC	CASSQTGTSSYEQYF
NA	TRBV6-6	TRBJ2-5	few	TGTGCCAGCAGTTTCGAAGGGGGGGCCCAGTACTTC	CASSFEGGAQYF
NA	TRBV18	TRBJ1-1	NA	TGTGCCAGCCTTCCGCGGACGGGCACTGAAGCTTTCTTT	CASLPRTGTEAFF
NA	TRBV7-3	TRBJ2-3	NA	TGTGCCAGCAGCTTAACGTTGCGGGCCACAGATACGCAGTATTTT	CASSLTLRATDTQYF
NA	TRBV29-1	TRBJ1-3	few	TGCAGCGTTGGCAGTTTGGGTGGAAACACCATATATTTT	CSVGSLGGNTIYF
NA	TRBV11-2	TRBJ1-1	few	TGTGCCAGCAGCTTATTCGGTCAGGGGACCGCAGAGAACACTGAAGCTTTCTTT	CASSLFGQGTAENTEAFF
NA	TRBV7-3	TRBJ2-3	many	TGTGCCAGCAGCCCCGGCCCCCAGAGGACAGATACGCAGTATTTT	CASSPGPQRTDTQYF
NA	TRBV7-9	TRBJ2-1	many	TGTGCCAGCAGCTCCTTAACAGGCTACAATGAGCAGTTCTTC	CASSSLTGYNEQFF
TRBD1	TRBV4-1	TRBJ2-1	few	TGCGCCAGCAGCCAAGAAGTAAGACAGGGGGCGGGGAATGAGCAGTTCTTC	CASSQEVRQGAGNEQFF
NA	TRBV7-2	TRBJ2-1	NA	TGTGCCAGCAGCTTAGTGGACAATGAGCAGTTCTTC	CASSLVDNEQFF
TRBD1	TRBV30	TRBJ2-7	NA	TGTGCCTGGAGTATACGTACAGGGGTCTACGAGCAGTACTTC	CAWSIRTGVYEQYF
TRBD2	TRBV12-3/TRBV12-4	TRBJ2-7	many	TGTGCCAGCAGTCCGGGGGGAAGCTCCTACGAGCAGTACTTC	CASSPGGSSYEQYF
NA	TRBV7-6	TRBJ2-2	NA	TGTGCCAGCAGCTTAGAAACATCGTCGCTGTTTTTT	CASSLETSSLFF
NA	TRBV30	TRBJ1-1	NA	TGTGCCTGGAGTCCCTTAACAGCTGAAGCTTTCTTT	CAWSPLTAEAFF
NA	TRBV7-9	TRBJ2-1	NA	TGTGCCAGCAGCTTAGCTCCCACATACAATGAGCAGTTCTTC	CASSLAPTYNEQFF
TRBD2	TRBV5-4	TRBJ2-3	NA	TGTGCCAGCAGCTCGAGGACTAGCGGGCACACAGATACGCAGTATTTT	CASSSRTSGHTDTQYF
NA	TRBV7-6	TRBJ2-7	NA	TGTGCCAGCAGCTTATATGAGGGCCTGAACTTCTTTGAGCAGTACTTC	CASSLYEGLNFFEQYF
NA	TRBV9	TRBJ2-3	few	TGTGCCAGCAGCGTAGGACAGGGAGGCAAGGGGGATACGCAGTATTTT	CASSVGQGGKGDTQYF
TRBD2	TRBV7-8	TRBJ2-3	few	TGTGCCAGCAGCTTAGGTCTAGCGGGAAGAAATACGCAGTATTTT	CASSLGLAGRNTQYF
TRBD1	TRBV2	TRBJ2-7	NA	TGTGCCAGCAGTTTACTTACCGGGACAGGGACCTACGAGCAGTACTTC	CASSLLTGTGTYEQYF
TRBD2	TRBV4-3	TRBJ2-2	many	TGCGCCAGCAGCCAGGGACTAGATCGGGGCGGGGAGCTGTTTTTT	CASSQGLDRGGELFF
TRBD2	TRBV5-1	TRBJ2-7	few	TGCGCCAGCTGGGCAGGCGGGGGTTCCTACGAGCAGTACTTC	CASWAGGGSYEQYF
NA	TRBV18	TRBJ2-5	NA	TGTGCCAGCTCACAGGTTCGATGGATAGGGACCCAGTACTTC	CASSQVRWIGTQYF
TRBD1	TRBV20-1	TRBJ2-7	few	TGCAGTGCTAGTAACGGACAGGGGAACTACGAGCAGTACTTC	CSASNGQGNYEQYF
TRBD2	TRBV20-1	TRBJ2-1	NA	TGCAGTGCTAACGTTTATGAGGTAGCGGGAGGGCCCCCAGAGGAGCAGTTCTTC	CSANVYEVAGGPPEEQFF
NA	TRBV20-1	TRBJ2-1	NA	TGCAGTGCTAGGGACGTCCTAGGAACCTACAATGAGCAGTTCTTC	CSARDVLGTYNEQFF
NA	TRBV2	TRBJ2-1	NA	TGTGCCAGCAGTGATTTCGCTGAGCAGTTCTTC	CASSDFAEQFF
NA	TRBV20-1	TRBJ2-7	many	TGCAGTGCTAGAGTTACGGGGAGTCCTAACGACGAGCAGTACTTC	CSARVTGSPNDEQYF
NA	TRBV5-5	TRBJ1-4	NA	TGTGCCAGCAGCTTAGAAGTGCAGGACAGACTGTTTTTT	CASSLEVQDRLFF
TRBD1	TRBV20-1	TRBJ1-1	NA	TGCAGTGCTAGCAGGGACAGGGCCGCTGAAGCTTTCTTT	CSASRDRAAEAFF
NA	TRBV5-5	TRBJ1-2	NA	TGTGCCAGCAGCTTGGACAGATCGAACTATGGCTACACCTTC	CASSLDRSNYGYTF
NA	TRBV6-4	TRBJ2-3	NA	TGTGCCAGCAGTGACACGTCGGGGAGCGCCACAGATACGCAGTATTTT	CASSDTSGSATDTQYF
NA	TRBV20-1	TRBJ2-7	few	TGCAGTGCCCCCATCTCCTACGAGCAGTACTTC	CSAPISYEQYF
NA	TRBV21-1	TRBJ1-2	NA	TGTGCCAGCAGCAAAGCAACGACCCCGGAGGGCTACACCTTC	CASSKATTPEGYTF
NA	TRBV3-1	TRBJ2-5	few	TGTGCCAGCAGCCGGTTCTCCCGGACTTTCGGGACCCAGTACTTC	CASSRFSRTFGTQYF
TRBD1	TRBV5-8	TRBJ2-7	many	TGTGCCAGCAGCGACCGGACAGGGTTGGAGGTGTACTTC	CASSDRTGLEVYF
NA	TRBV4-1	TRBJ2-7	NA	TGCGCCAGCAGCCAAGAGAGGCTGGGCACCTACGAGCAGTACTTC	CASSQERLGTYEQYF
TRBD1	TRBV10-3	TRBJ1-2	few	TGTGCCATCAGTGAGACCGCGGACAGGGACTCTGGCTACACCTTC	CAISETADRDSGYTF
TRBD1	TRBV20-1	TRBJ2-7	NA	TGCAGTGTGGGAACAGGGGAAGCCTCTCACGAGCAGTACTTC	CSVGTGEASHEQYF
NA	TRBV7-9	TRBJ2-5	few	TGTGCCAGCAGCTTTGGAGCGCAAGAGACCCAGTACTTC	CASSFGAQETQYF
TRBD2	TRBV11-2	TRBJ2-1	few	TGTGCCAGCAGCCGGACTGGCGGGGGACCCTACAATGAGCAGTTCTTC	CASSRTGGGPYNEQFF
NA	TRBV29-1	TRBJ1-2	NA	TGCAGCGTTGAGCGTGCTAACTATGGCTACACCTTC	CSVERANYGYTF
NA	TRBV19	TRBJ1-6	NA	TGTGCCAGTAGCGACAGGCCCTATAATTCACCCCTCCACTTT	CASSDRPYNSPLHF
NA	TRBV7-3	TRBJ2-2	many	TGTGCCAGCAGCTTAACTAGCGGGAACACCGGGGAGCTGTTTTTT	CASSLTSGNTGELFF
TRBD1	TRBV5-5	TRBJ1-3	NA	TGTGCCAGCAGCCCGGACAGGGGAAGGAGAAACACCATATATTTT	CASSPDRGRRNTIYF
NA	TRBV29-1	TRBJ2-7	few	TGCAGCGTTGAAGATGGTGGCAGGGGAGGCGAGCAGTACTTC	CSVEDGGRGGEQYF
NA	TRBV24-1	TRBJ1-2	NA	TGTGCCACCAGTGAAATTAACAGGGCTAACTATGGCTACACCTTC	CATSEINRANYGYTF
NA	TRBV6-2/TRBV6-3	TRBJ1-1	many	TGTGCCAGCAATACCGGGATTAACACTGAAGCTTTCTTT	CASNTGINTEAFF
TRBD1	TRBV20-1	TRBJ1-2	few	TGCAGTGCTAGGGGTGGACAGGGGGCAAGGTCAGGGGGCTACACCTTC	CSARGGQGARSGGYTF
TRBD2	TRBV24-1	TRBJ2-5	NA	TGTGCCACCAGTGACCCGGGACTAGCGACAGGAGAGACCCAGTACTTC	CATSDPGLATGETQYF
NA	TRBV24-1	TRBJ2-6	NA	TGTGCCACCAGTTATTTGGGGCCGGGAACTGGGGCCAACGTCCTGACTTTC	CATSYLGPGTGANVLTF
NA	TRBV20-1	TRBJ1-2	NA	TGCAGTGCTAGAGATCAGGGAGGTTGGGGCGACTATGGCTACACCTTC	CSARDQGGWGDYGYTF
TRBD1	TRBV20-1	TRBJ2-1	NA	TGCAGTGCTAGCCCCGGGACAGGGTGGGACAATGAGCAGTTCTTC	CSASPGTGWDNEQFF
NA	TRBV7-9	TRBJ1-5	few	TGTGCCAGCAGCTTAAAGGGGAGCAATCAGCCCCAGCATTTT	CASSLKGSNQPQHF
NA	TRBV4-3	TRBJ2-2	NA	TGCGCCAGCAGCCAAGATCCTCAGACTAGAACCGGGGAGCTGTTTTTT	CASSQDPQTRTGELFF